Described below is a single T cell receptor (beta chain) sequence and its context. CDR1 and CDR2 from the germline V gene are MNHNY and SVGAGI (reference sequence). V lost 6 bases to trimming and J lost 12 bases, with 20 bases between them. This CDR3 has 13 residues. The record originates from a study of control samples from healthy donors and cancer patients. Assay: immunoSEQ multiplex PCR; the TCRdb copy retains only in-frame clones and omits some. The data show about 120,000 clones, around 91% seen once. Sequencing was carried out using PBMCs. The chain is built from TRBV6-6 and TRBJ1-2, with D unclear. The receptor was derived from a woman aged 50 to 60 with colorectal cancer. CDR3 amino acids: CASSSSDREINTF. The CDR3 bases are TGTGCCAGCAGCTCGTCGGACCGGGAGATAAACACCTTC.